A selection of T cell receptor beta chains follows, all from one sample in a study of vaccination effects on CD4 cells after COVID-19. These receptors are not linked to any known antigen. Using immunoSEQ multiplex PCR, the repertoire was profiled, and TCRdb retains in-frame clones only, with some absent. The sample holds tens of thousands of clones, about 80% seen once. The starting material was CD4+ T cells from PBMCs cultured with HCoV-229E spike peptides, obtained after COVID-19 vaccination. Receptors originate from a human donor who received a COVID-19 vaccine. The CDR3 runs from the conserved cysteine through the conserved F or W. Each record gives: D gene, clone size, V gene, J gene, CDR3 DNA, CDR3 protein. D genes are given only for firm matches. Clone size is not always given. Where it is, it says once, few, many or a class for expanded clones.

D: -
size: -
V: TRBV5-1
J: TRBJ2-3
DNA: TGCGCCAGCAGGGACTGGAACGTTGGAGATACGCAGTATTTT
CDR3: CASRDWNVGDTQYF

D: -
size: -
V: TRBV9
J: TRBJ1-6
DNA: TGTGCCAGCAGCGTAGAGGGACACCAGGGAGATTCACCCCTCCACTTT
CDR3: CASSVEGHQGDSPLHF

D: -
size: -
V: TRBV10-2
J: TRBJ2-3
DNA: TGCGCCAGCAGTGGGTGGACAGAGGGCACAGATACGCAGTATTTT
CDR3: CASSGWTEGTDTQYF

D: TRBD2
size: few
V: TRBV3-1/TRBV3-2
J: TRBJ2-4
DNA: TGTGCCAGCAGCCAAGATACTAGCGGGGGAAACATTCAGTACTTC
CDR3: CASSQDTSGGNIQYF

D: -
size: -
V: TRBV3-1/TRBV3-2
J: TRBJ1-6
DNA: TGTGCCAGCAACAGTAGGGGTCTAGATTCACCCCTCCACTTT
CDR3: CASNSRGLDSPLHF

D: TRBD2
size: -
V: TRBV5-1
J: TRBJ2-1
DNA: TGCGCCAGCCGGCCTAGCGGGGGGTACAATGAGCAGTTCTTC
CDR3: CASRPSGGYNEQFF

D: TRBD2
size: -
V: TRBV2
J: TRBJ2-5
DNA: TGTGCCAGCAATACCCCCACCGGGGGGGCCGAAGAGACCCAGTACTTC
CDR3: CASNTPTGGAEETQYF

D: -
size: -
V: TRBV2
J: TRBJ1-5
DNA: TGTGCCAGCACCCGATCGGGTAATCAGCCCCAGCATTTT
CDR3: CASTRSGNQPQHF

D: -
size: few
V: TRBV5-5
J: TRBJ2-2
DNA: TGTGCCAGCAGCCGGGGTGCTGTAACCGGGGAGCTGTTTTTT
CDR3: CASSRGAVTGELFF

D: -
size: -
V: TRBV6-5
J: TRBJ1-6
DNA: TGTGCCAGCAGTTACGAACTGGGAGTAAATTCACCCCTCCACTTT
CDR3: CASSYELGVNSPLHF

D: -
size: -
V: TRBV18
J: TRBJ1-1
DNA: TGTGCCAGCTCACCAAGTAAGAACACTGAAGCTTTCTTT
CDR3: CASSPSKNTEAFF

D: -
size: -
V: TRBV18
J: TRBJ1-4
DNA: TGTGCCAGCTCACAACGTGGGGAAGGTGAAAAACTGTTTTTT
CDR3: CASSQRGEGEKLFF

D: -
size: -
V: TRBV9
J: TRBJ1-5
DNA: TGTGCCAGCAGCGCCCTAGGAAGCAATCAGCCCCAGCATTTT
CDR3: CASSALGSNQPQHF

D: TRBD2
size: -
V: TRBV9
J: TRBJ2-5
DNA: TGTGCCAGCAGCGGAGACCGGGACTACACCCTCCAAGAGACCCAGTACTTC
CDR3: CASSGDRDYTLQETQYF

D: -
size: -
V: TRBV21-1
J: TRBJ2-2
DNA: TGTGCCAGCAGCAAAGAATCTCCGGCAGTGGGCACCGGGGAGCTGTTTTTT
CDR3: CASSKESPAVGTGELFF

D: -
size: -
V: TRBV6-1
J: TRBJ1-1
DNA: TGTGCCAGCAGTGATTCGTGGGGAAACACTGAAGCTTTCTTT
CDR3: CASSDSWGNTEAFF

D: TRBD2
size: once
V: TRBV6-1
J: TRBJ2-5
DNA: TGTGCCAGCAGTGAAGTCGCTAGCGGGGGGGCGATCCTGTCCGAAGAGACCCAGTACTTC
CDR3: CASSEVASGGAILSEETQYF

D: -
size: -
V: TRBV11-3
J: TRBJ2-2
DNA: TGTGCCAGCAGCTTAGAATCTGTCGGTGCGAACACCGGGGAGCTGTTTTTT
CDR3: CASSLESVGANTGELFF

D: -
size: few
V: TRBV20-1
J: TRBJ1-5
DNA: TGCAGTGCTAGTTCCGGGGGCCCTCAGCCCCAGCATTTT
CDR3: CSASSGGPQPQHF

D: -
size: -
V: TRBV19
J: TRBJ1-5
DNA: TGTGCCAGTGAGCGAGGGGGGCTTACCCAGCCCCAGCATTTT
CDR3: CASERGGLTQPQHF

D: -
size: -
V: TRBV6-1
J: TRBJ2-1
DNA: TGTGCCAGCAGTGGAGCTGGACGCCCCAATGAGCAGTTCTTC
CDR3: CASSGAGRPNEQFF

D: -
size: -
V: TRBV7-9
J: TRBJ1-2
DNA: TGTGCCAGCAGCTTAGGCAGGGATGATGGCTACACCTTC
CDR3: CASSLGRDDGYTF

D: TRBD1
size: -
V: TRBV5-1
J: TRBJ2-1
DNA: TGCGCCAGCAGCTTGGGACAGGGGCGTGAGCAGTTCTTC
CDR3: CASSLGQGREQFF

D: -
size: -
V: TRBV7-2
J: TRBJ2-4
DNA: TGTGCCAGCAGCAGGAAGGGCGGGCGGGGAGTCGGAAACATTCAGTACTTC
CDR3: CASSRKGGRGVGNIQYF

D: -
size: -
V: TRBV27
J: TRBJ1-6
DNA: TGTGCCAGCAGACCAGGGAGGCCCTATTCACCCCTCCACTTT
CDR3: CASRPGRPYSPLHF

D: TRBD1
size: -
V: TRBV6-6
J: TRBJ1-1
DNA: TGTGCCAGCAGGGTGACAGGGAACGTCCCCACTGAAGCTTTCTTT
CDR3: CASRVTGNVPTEAFF

D: -
size: few
V: TRBV30
J: TRBJ1-5
DNA: TGTGCCTGGAGTGTACCATGGGGAGGGCCCCAGCATTTT
CDR3: CAWSVPWGGPQHF

D: TRBD2
size: -
V: TRBV24-1
J: TRBJ2-1
DNA: TGTGCCACCAGTGACCCTAGCGGGGGGCCGGGAAATGAGCAGTTCTTC
CDR3: CATSDPSGGPGNEQFF

D: -
size: -
V: TRBV5-6
J: TRBJ2-3
DNA: TGTGCCAGCAGCTTGGGCGCAGATACGCAGTATTTT
CDR3: CASSLGADTQYF

D: -
size: few
V: TRBV7-8
J: TRBJ1-1
DNA: TGTGCCAGCAGAAACCATGAGAACACTGAAGCTTTCTTT
CDR3: CASRNHENTEAFF

D: -
size: -
V: TRBV10-3
J: TRBJ1-5
DNA: TGTGCCATCAGTGAGTCAGGGGTCGACAATCAGCCCCAGCATTTT
CDR3: CAISESGVDNQPQHF

D: TRBD1
size: -
V: TRBV2
J: TRBJ2-3
DNA: TGTGCCAGCAGCACTACAGGGGGCTTCACAGATACGCAGTATTTT
CDR3: CASSTTGGFTDTQYF

D: -
size: few
V: TRBV3-1/TRBV3-2
J: TRBJ1-2
DNA: TGTGCCAGCAGCTCGATTCTTCAGACTCGGAACTATGGCTACACCTTC
CDR3: CASSSILQTRNYGYTF

D: -
size: -
V: TRBV14
J: TRBJ1-3
DNA: TGTGCCAGCAGCCAAGATACAGGTACTGGAAACACCATATATTTT
CDR3: CASSQDTGTGNTIYF

D: -
size: -
V: TRBV4-3
J: TRBJ2-3
DNA: TGCGCCAGCAGCCAAGAAGGGGCGAAGGGTTGGCCAGATACGCAGTATTTT
CDR3: CASSQEGAKGWPDTQYF

D: -
size: -
V: TRBV7-2
J: TRBJ2-1
DNA: TGTGCCAGCAGCTTAACCGGTCCTTCCTACAATGAGCAGTTCTTC
CDR3: CASSLTGPSYNEQFF

D: -
size: -
V: TRBV7-2
J: TRBJ1-1
DNA: TGTGCCAGCAGCTTCTCCAGAGGTGAAGCTTTCTTT
CDR3: CASSFSRGEAFF

D: -
size: -
V: TRBV18
J: TRBJ1-5
DNA: TGTGCCAGCTCACCAACGCAGACCTATAGCAATCAGCCCCAGCATTTT
CDR3: CASSPTQTYSNQPQHF

D: -
size: -
V: TRBV28
J: TRBJ1-2
DNA: TGTGCCACCAAACTTTCCGACGGGGAACACTATGGCTACACCTTC
CDR3: CATKLSDGEHYGYTF

D: -
size: -
V: TRBV24-1
J: TRBJ2-3
DNA: TGTGCCACGGATACGCAGTATTTT
CDR3: CATDTQYF

D: -
size: -
V: TRBV5-1
J: TRBJ1-6
DNA: TGCGCCAGCAAGGATGGGGATTCACCCCTCCACTTT
CDR3: CASKDGDSPLHF

D: -
size: -
V: TRBV5-1
J: TRBJ2-1
DNA: TGCGCCAGCAGCTTGGCCGGGGACTCCTACAATGAGCAGTTCTTC
CDR3: CASSLAGDSYNEQFF

D: -
size: -
V: TRBV18
J: TRBJ1-4
DNA: TGTGCCAGCTCACCAGGAGGGAATGAAAAACTGTTTTTT
CDR3: CASSPGGNEKLFF

D: -
size: -
V: TRBV19
J: TRBJ2-3
DNA: TGTGCCACCAGGGGGAGCGGGGCTAGCACAGATACGCAGTATTTT
CDR3: CATRGSGASTDTQYF

D: TRBD1
size: -
V: TRBV25-1
J: TRBJ2-5
DNA: TGTGCCTCGGCGACAGGGGGATATGAGGGAGAGACCCAGTACTTC
CDR3: CASATGGYEGETQYF

D: -
size: -
V: TRBV6-5
J: TRBJ1-2
DNA: TGTGCCAGCAGACAGACAGCTGCGACTAACTATGGCTACACCTTC
CDR3: CASRQTAATNYGYTF

D: -
size: -
V: TRBV21-1
J: TRBJ1-5
DNA: TGTGCCAGCAGCAAAGGGGAGGGCCCTAGGCGGGTCATATATGGACAGGGCGACAATCAGCCCCAGCATTTT
CDR3: CASSKGEGPRRVIYGQGDNQPQHF

D: -
size: -
V: TRBV28
J: TRBJ1-3
DNA: TGTGCCAGCAGTCGGGACGGCCGCAACACCATATATTTT
CDR3: CASSRDGRNTIYF

D: TRBD2
size: -
V: TRBV27
J: TRBJ2-5
DNA: TGTGCCAGCAGTCCCCCCGGGGGGGTCGGGGAGACCCAGTACTTC
CDR3: CASSPPGGVGETQYF

D: TRBD1
size: -
V: TRBV5-1
J: TRBJ1-2
DNA: TGCGCCAGCAGCTTCTCACAGGGGGCGGATGGCTACACCTTC
CDR3: CASSFSQGADGYTF

D: -
size: -
V: TRBV12-5
J: TRBJ1-3
DNA: TGTGCTAGTGGTTTGGTTTCTGGGTTGGGGTTGACTGGAAACACCATATATTTT
CDR3: CASGLVSGLGLTGNTIYF

D: TRBD1
size: -
V: TRBV28
J: TRBJ2-4
DNA: TGTGCCAGCAGTACCCACAGACAGGGGGCGAGGTTC
CDR3: CASSTHRQGARF

D: TRBD2
size: -
V: TRBV4-2
J: TRBJ2-3
DNA: TGTGCCAGCAGCCAGGGGCCGGGGGGGACAGATACGCAGTATTTT
CDR3: CASSQGPGGTDTQYF